This TCR beta chain was documented in a study of shared T cell receptors in the human thymus. The J segment lost 7 bases and the V segment lost 4 bases, leaving 1 base of the junction unmatched. CDR1 MRHNA and CDR2 SNTAGT come from the germline V gene. The CDR3 runs 12 residues. Only in-frame clones appear in the TCRdb table, and some are missing; sequencing was by immunoSEQ multiplex PCR. Of 720,000 or so clones in the sample, 70% to 90% were seen once. Regarding this clone: This sample also contains other DNA sequences that code for the same CDR3.

These data are also associated with another study on human thymus T cells. That source reports: Thymic samples were excised during corrective heart operations. A high degree of thymic repertoire overlap among unrelated individuals was reported in related research.

This TCR derives from a girl under three years old with a congenital heart defect. The chain employs TRBV6-4 and TRBJ1-1; 9 nucleotides line up with TRBD1. The sample consisted of thymocytes. The CDR3 sequence: CASSGGQGEAFF. DNA of the CDR3: TGTGCCAGCAGTGGGGGACAGGGTGAAGCTTTCTTT.